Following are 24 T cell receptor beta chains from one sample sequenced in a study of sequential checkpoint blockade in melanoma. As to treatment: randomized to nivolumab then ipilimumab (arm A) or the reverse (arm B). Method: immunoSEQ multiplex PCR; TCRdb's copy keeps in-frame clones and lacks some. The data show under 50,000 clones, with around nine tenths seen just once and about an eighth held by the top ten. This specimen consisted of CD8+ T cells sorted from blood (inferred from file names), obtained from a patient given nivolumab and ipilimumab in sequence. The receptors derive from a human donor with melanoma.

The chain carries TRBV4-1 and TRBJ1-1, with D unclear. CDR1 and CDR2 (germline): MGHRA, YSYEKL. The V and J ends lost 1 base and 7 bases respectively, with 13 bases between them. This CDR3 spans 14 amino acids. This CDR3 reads CASSQVGDHNEAFF. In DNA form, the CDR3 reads TGCGCCAGCAGCCAAGTTGGAGATCACAATGAAGCTTTCTTT.

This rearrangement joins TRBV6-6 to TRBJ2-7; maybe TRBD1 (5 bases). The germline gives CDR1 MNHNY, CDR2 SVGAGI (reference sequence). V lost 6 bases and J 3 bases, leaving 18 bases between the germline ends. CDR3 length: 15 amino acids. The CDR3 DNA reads TGTGCCAGCAGCTTCCTCGAGTCAGGGTACTACGAGCAGTACGTC. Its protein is CASSFLESGYYEQYV.

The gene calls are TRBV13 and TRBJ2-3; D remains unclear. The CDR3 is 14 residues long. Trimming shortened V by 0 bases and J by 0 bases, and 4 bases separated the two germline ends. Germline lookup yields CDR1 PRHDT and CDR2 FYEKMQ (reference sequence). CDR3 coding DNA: TGTGCCAGCAGCTTAGGCGGGAGCACAGATACGCAGTATTTT. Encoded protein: CASSLGGSTDTQYF. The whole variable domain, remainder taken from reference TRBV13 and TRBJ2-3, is AAGVIQSPRHLIKEKRETATLKCYPIPRHDTVYWYQQGPGQDPQFLISFYEKMQSDKGSIPDRFSAQQFSDYHSELNMSSLELGDSALYFCASSLGGSTDTQYFGPGTRLTVL.

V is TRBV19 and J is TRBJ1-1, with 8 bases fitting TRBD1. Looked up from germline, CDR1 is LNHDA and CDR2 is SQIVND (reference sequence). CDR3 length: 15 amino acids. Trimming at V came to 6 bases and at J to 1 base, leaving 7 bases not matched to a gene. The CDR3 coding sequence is TGTGCCAGTAGACAGAGGACAGGGTCGAACACTGAAGCTTTCTTT. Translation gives CASRQRTGSNTEAFF.

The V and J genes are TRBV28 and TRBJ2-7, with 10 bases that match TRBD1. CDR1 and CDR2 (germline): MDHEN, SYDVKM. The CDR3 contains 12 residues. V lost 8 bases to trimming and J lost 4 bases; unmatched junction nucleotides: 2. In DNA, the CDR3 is TGTGCCAGCCGACAGGGGGCTTACGAGCAGTACTTC. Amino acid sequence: CASRQGAYEQYF.

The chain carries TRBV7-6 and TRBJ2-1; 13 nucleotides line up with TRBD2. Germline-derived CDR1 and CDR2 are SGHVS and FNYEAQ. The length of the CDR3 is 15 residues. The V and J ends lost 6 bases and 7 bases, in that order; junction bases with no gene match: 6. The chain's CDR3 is CASSLTSGGWNEQFF. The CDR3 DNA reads TGTGCCAGCAGTTTGACTAGCGGGGGGTGGAATGAGCAGTTCTTC.

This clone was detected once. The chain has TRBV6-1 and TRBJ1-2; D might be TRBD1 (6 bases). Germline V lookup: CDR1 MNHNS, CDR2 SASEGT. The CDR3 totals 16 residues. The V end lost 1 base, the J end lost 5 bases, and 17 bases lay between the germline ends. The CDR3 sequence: CASSEGSKGDWYGYTF. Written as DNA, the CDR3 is TGTGCCAGCAGTGAAGGAAGTAAGGGGGATTGGTATGGCTACACCTTC.

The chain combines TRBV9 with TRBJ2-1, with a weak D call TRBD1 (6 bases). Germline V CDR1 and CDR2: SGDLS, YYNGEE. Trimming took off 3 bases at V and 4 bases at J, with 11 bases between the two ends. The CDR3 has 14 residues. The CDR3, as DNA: TGTGCCAGCAGCGGGACAGCAAATTACAATGAGCAGTTCTTC. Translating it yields CASSGTANYNEQFF.

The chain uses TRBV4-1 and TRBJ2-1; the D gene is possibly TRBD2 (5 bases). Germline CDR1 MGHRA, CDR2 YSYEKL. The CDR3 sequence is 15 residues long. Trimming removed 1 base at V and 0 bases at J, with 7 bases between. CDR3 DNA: TGCGCCAGCAGCCAAGCTGGGAGCTCCTACAATGAGCAGTTCTTC. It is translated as CASSQAGSSYNEQFF.

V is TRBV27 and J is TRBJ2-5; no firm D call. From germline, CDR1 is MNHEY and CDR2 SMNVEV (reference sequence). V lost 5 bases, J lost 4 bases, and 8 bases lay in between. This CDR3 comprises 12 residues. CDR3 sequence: CASSPNRETQYF. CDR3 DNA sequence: TGTGCCAGCAGTCCAAATAGAGAGACCCAGTACTTC.

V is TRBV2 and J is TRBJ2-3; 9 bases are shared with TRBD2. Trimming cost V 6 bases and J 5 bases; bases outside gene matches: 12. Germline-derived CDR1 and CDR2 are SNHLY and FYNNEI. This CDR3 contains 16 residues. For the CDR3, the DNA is TGTGCCAGCAGGACGAATCTAGCGGGGACGCAAGATACGCAGTATTTT. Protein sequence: CASRTNLAGTQDTQYF.

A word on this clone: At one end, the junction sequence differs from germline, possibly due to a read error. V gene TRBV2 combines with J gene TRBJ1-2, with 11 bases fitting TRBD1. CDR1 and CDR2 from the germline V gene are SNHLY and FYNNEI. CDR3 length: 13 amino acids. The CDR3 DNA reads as TGTGCCAGCAGTGGGGACAGGGGGTGTGGCGACACCTTC. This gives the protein CASSGDRGCGDTF. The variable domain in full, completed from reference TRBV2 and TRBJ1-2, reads EPEVTQTPSHQVTQMGQEVILRCVPISNHLYFYWYRQILGQKVEFLVSFYNNEISEKSEIFDDQFSVERPDGSNFTLKIRSTKLEDSAMYFCASSGDRGCGDTFGSGTRLTVV.

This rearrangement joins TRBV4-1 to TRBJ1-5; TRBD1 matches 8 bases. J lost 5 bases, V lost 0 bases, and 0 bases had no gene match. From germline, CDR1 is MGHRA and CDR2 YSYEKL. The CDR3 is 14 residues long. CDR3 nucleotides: TGCGCCAGCAGCCAAGAACAGGGGGATCAGCCCCAGCATTTT. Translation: CASSQEQGDQPQHF.

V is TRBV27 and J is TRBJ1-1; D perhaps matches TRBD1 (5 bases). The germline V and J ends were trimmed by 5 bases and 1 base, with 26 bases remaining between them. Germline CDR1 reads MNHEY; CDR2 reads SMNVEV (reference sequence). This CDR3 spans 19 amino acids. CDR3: CASSPYLIVGHRGNTEAFF. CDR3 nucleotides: TGTGCCAGCAGTCCTTACCTAATCGTCGGACACCGAGGGAACACTGAAGCTTTCTTT.

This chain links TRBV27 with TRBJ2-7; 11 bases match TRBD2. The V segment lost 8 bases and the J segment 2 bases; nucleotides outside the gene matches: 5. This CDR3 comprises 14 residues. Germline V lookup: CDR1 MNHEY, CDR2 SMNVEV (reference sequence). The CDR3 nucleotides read TGTGCCAGCGGATTTAGCGGGGGGGCCTACGAGCAGTACTTC. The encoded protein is CASGFSGGAYEQYF.

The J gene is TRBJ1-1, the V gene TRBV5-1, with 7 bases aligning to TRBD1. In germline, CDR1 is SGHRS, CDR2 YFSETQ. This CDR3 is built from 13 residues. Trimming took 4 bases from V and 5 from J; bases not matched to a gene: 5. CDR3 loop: CASSSVQGTEAFF. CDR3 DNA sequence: TGCGCCAGCAGCAGCGTACAGGGGACTGAAGCTTTCTTT.

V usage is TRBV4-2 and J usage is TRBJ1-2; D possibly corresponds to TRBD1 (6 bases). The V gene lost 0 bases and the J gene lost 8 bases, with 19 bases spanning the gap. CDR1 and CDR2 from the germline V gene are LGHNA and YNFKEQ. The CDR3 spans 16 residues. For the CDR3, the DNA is TGTGCCAGCAGCCAAGATGAGGGGGTAATAAGGTACGGCTACACCTTC. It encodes CASSQDEGVIRYGYTF.

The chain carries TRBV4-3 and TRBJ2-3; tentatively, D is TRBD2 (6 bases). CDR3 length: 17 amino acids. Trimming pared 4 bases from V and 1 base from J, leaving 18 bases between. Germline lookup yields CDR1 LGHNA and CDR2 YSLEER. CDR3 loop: CASSPKVVWEGTDTQYF. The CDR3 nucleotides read TGCGCCAGCAGCCCCAAGGTGGTCTGGGAGGGCACAGATACGCAGTATTTT.

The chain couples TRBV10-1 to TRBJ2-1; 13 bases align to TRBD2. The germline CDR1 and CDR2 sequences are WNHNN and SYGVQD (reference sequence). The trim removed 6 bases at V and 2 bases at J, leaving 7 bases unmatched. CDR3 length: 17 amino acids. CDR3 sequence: CASRAGLAGAPYNEQFF. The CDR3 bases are TGCGCCAGCAGAGCAGGACTAGCGGGAGCACCCTACAATGAGCAGTTCTTC.

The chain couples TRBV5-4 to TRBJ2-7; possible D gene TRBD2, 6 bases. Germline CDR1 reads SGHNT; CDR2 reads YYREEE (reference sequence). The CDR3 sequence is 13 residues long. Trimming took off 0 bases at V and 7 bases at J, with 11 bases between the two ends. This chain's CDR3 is CASSLAGGIEQYF. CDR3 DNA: TGTGCCAGCAGCTTGGCTGGCGGGATTGAGCAGTACTTC.

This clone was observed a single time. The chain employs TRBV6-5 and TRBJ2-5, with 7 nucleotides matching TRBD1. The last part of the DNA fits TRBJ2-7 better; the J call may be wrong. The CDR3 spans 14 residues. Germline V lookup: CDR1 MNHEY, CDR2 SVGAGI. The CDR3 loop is CASRSLQGPHEQYF. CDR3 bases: TGTGCCAGCAGGTCCCTACAGGGGCCGCACGAGCAGTACTTC.

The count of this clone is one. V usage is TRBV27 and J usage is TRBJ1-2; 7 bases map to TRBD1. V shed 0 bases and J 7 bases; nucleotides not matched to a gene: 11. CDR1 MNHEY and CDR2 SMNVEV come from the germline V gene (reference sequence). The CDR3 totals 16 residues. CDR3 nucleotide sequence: TGTGCCAGCAGTTTATCGATGGCAGGGGGACGGAGTGGCTACACCTTC. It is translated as CASSLSMAGGRSGYTF.

CDR3 sequence (DNA): TGTGCCAGCAGCTCAAGCCCGGCAGGCTATGGCTACACCTTC. Its protein is CASSSSPAGYGYTF. The chain links TRBV7-9 to TRBJ1-2, with D unclear. V was pared by 4 bases and J by 4 bases, with 13 bases between. This CDR3 region has 14 residues. Germline lookup yields CDR1 SEHNR and CDR2 FQNEAQ (reference sequence).

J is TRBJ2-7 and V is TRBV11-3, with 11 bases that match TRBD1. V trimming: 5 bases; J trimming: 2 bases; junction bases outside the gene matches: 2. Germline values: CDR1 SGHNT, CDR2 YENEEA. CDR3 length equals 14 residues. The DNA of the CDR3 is TGTGCCAGCAGCCCGGGACAGGGGGCCTACGAGCAGTACGTC. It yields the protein CASSPGQGAYEQYV.